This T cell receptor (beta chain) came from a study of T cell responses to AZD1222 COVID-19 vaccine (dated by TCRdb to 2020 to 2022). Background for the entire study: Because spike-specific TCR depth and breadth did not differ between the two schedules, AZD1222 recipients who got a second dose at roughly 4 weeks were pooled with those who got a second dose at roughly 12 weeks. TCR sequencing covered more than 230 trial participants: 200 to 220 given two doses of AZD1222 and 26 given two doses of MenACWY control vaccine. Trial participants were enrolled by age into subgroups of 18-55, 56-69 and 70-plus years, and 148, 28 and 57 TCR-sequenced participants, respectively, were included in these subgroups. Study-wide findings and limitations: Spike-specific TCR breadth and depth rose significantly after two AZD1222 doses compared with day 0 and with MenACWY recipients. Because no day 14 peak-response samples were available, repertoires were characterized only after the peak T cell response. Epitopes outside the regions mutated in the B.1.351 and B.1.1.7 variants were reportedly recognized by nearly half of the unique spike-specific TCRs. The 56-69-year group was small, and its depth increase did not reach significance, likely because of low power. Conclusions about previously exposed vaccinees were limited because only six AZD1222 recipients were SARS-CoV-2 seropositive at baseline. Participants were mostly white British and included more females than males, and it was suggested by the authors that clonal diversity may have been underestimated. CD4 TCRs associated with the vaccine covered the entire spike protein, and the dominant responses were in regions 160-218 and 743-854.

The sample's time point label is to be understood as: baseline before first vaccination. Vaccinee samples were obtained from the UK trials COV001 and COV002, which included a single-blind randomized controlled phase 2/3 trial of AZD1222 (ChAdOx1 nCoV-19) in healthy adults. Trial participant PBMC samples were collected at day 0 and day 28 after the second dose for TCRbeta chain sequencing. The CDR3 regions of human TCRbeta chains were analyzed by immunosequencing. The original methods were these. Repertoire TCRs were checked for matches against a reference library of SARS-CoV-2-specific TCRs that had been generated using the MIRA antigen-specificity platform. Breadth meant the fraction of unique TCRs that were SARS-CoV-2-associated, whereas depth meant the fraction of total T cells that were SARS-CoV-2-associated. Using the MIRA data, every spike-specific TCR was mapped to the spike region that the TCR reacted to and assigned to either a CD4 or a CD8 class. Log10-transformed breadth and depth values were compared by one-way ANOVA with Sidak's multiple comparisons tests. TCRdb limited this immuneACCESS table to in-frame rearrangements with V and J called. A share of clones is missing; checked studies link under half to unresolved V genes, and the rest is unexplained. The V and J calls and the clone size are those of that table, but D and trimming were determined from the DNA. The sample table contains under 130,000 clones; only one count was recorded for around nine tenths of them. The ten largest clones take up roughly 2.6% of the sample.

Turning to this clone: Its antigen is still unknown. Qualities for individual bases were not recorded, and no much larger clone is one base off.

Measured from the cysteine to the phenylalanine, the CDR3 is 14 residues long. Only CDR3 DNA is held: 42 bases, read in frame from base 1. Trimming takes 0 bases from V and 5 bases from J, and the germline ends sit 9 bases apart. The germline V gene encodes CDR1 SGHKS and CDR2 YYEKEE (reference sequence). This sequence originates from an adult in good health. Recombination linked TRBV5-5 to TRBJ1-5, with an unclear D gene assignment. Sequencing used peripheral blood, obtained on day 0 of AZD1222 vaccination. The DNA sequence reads TGTGCCAGCAGCTTGGGGCGGGCCCATCAGCCCCAGCATTTT. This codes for CASSLGRAHQPQHF. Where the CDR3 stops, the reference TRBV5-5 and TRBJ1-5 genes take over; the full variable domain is DAGVTQSPTHLIKTRGQQVTLRCSPISGHKSVSWYQQVLGQGPQFIFQYYEKEERGRGNFPDRFSARQFPNYSSELNVNALLLGDSALYLCASSLGRAHQPQHFGDGTRLSIL.